Only a few counts were recorded for the clone carrying this TCR beta chain. What it binds is unknown. This sample stems from a study of cytomegalovirus exposure and HLA in healthy donors. Study at large: Earlier results showed roughly 120 million unique TCR beta sequences derived from approximately 180 million T cells. Overall study results and limits: Using a false discovery rate of 0.05, a later analysis showed that approximately 17,000 TCR beta sequences were associated with HLA alleles. A likely sequencing artifact accounted for one observed cluster of highly shared sequence variants. In a later analysis, HLA-C alleles had the fewest associated TCRs, DRB1 alleles the most.

The CDR3 loop spans 15 amino acids. Germline-derived CDR1 and CDR2 are PRHDT and FYEKMQ (reference sequence). V lost 0 bases to trimming and J lost 4 bases; unmatched junction nucleotides: 2. With 60 Vbeta and 13 Jbeta primers, the PCR was carried out. Data came from immunoSEQ multiplex PCR; TCRdb stores just in-frame clones and leaves some out. The sample holds about 130,000 clones; approximately 80% are singletons and the top ten take around 8.9%. Source material: PBMCs. The clonotype comes from a man younger than 45 in good health and CMV-seropositive. The J gene is TRBJ2-3, the V gene TRBV13, with 9 bases identical to TRBD2. The CDR3 spells CASSLGTSGPDTQYF. CDR3 nucleotides: TGTGCCAGCAGCTTAGGGACTAGCGGCCCAGATACGCAGTATTTT.